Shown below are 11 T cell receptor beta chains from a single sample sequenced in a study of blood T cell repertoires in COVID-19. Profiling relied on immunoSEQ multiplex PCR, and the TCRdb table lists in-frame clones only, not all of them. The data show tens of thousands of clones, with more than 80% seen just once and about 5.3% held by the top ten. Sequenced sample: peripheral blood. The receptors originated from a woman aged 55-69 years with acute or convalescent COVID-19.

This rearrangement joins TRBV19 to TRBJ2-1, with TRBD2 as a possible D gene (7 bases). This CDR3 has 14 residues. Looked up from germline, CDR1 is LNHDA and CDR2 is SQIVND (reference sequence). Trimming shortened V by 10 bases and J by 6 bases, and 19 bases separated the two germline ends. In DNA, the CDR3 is TGTGCCACTGGGGGGGGCGGTCTTGGCAATGAGCAGTTCTTC. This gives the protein CATGGGGLGNEQFF.

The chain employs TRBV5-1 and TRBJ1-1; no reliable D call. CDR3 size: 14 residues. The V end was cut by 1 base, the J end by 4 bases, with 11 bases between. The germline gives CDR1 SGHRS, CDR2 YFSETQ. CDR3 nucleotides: TGCGCCAGCAGCTTGTATCTGGGAGGCACTGAAGCTTTCTTT. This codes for CASSLYLGGTEAFF.

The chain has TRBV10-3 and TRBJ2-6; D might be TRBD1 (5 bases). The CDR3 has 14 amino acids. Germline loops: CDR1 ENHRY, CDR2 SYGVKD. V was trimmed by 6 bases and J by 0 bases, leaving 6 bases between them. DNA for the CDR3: TGTGCCATCAGCGACAGCTCTGGGGCCAACGTCCTGACTTTC. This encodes CAISDSSGANVLTF.

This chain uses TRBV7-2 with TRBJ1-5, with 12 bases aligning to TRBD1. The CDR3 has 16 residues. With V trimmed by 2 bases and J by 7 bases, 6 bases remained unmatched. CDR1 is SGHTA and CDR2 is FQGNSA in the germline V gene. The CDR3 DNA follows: TGTGCCAGCAGCTTAACGGGACAGGGGGCGCGGCAGCCCCAGCATTTT. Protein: CASSLTGQGARQPQHF.

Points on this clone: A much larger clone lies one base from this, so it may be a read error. Here the CDR3 reads CASSPGGTEAFF. CDR3 nucleotide sequence: TGTGCCAGCAGCCCCGGGGGCACTGAAGCTTTCTTT. The chain has TRBV7-9 and TRBJ1-1; D may be TRBD1 (5 bases). Germline V gene sequence: CDR1 SEHNR, CDR2 FQNEAQ (reference sequence). The V and J ends lost 5 bases and 4 bases respectively, with 8 bases between them. The CDR3 is 12 residues long.

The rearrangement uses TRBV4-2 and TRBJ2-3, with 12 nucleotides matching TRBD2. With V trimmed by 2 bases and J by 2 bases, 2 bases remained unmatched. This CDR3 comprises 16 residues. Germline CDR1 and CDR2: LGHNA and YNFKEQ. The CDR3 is CASSQRLAGDTDTQYF. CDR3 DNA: TGTGCCAGCAGCCAACGACTAGCGGGGGACACAGATACGCAGTATTTT.

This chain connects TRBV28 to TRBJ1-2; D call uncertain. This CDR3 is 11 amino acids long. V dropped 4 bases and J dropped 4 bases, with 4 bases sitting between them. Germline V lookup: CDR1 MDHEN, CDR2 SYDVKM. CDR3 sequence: CASSSVYGYTF. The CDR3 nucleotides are TGTGCCAGCAGTTCCGTCTATGGCTACACCTTC.

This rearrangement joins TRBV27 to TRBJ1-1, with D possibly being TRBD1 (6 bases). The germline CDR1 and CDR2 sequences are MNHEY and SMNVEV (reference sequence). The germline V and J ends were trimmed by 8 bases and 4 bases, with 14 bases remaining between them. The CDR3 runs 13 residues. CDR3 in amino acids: CASAGGGLTEAFF. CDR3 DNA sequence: TGTGCCAGCGCGGGCGGGGGCCTCACTGAAGCTTTCTTT.

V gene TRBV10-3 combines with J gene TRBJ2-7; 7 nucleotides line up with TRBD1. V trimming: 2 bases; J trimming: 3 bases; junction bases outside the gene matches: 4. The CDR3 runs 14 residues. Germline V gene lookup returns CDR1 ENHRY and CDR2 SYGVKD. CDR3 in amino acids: CAISERTGVYEQYF. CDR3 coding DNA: TGTGCCATCAGTGAGCGGACAGGAGTCTACGAGCAGTACTTC.

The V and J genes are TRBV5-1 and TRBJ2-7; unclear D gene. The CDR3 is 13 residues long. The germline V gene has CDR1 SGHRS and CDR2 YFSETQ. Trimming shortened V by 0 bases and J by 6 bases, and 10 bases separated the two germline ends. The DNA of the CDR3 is TGCGCCAGCAGCTTGGAGCGTAACGGCGAGCAGTACTTC. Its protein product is CASSLERNGEQYF.

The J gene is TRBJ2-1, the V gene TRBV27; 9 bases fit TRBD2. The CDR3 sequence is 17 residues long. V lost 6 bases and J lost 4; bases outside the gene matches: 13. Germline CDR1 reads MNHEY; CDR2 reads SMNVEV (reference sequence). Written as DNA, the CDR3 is TGTGCCAGCAGGCGTGCGGGAGGGTCCCTTCTTTACAATGAGCAGTTCTTC. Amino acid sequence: CASRRAGGSLLYNEQFF.